The next 27 T cell receptor beta chains were all read from a single sample in a study of blood T cell repertoires in COVID-19. Only in-frame clones appear in the TCRdb table, and some are missing; sequencing was by immunoSEQ multiplex PCR. The table records approximately 60,000 clones, about nine tenths of them present only once. The specimen was peripheral blood. These receptors all come from a woman aged 80 or older with COVID-19, enrolled during active disease.

This clone has only a few counts. The V call is TRBV19, the J call TRBJ1-1; 9 positions agree with TRBD1. CDR1 LNHDA and CDR2 SQIVND come from the germline V gene (reference sequence). There are 13 residues in the CDR3. After removal of 4 bases from V and 10 bases from J, the junction contained 7 bases not matched to a gene. CDR3 nucleotide sequence: TGTGCCAGTAGTAGGGACAGGGCGCCTCGAGCTTTCTTT. It translates to CASSRDRAPRAFF.

The rearrangement uses TRBV5-4 and TRBJ2-7; 10 bases are shared with TRBD1. Trimming at V came to 4 bases and at J to 7 bases, leaving 8 bases not matched to a gene. CDR3 size: 14 residues. CDR1 and CDR2 from the germline V gene are SGHNT and YYREEE (reference sequence). The CDR3 DNA follows: TGTGCCAGCAGCATAAGACAGGGGGCGAGAGAGCAGTACTTC. This sequence encodes CASSIRQGAREQYF.

The gene calls are TRBV5-1 and TRBJ1-3, with D possibly being TRBD1 (5 bases). CDR3 length: 14 amino acids. Germline V gene sequence: CDR1 SGHRS, CDR2 YFSETQ. Trimming removed 5 bases from V and 0 bases from J, with 9 bases in between. The CDR3 DNA follows: TGCGCCAGCAGGGACGGGGGCTCTGGAAACACCATATATTTT. Amino acids: CASRDGGSGNTIYF.

The chain has TRBV5-1 and TRBJ1-6; 8 bases line up with TRBD1. CDR1 and CDR2 (germline): SGHRS, YFSETQ. V lost 5 bases to trimming and J lost 8 bases; unmatched junction nucleotides: 6. This CDR3 is 14 amino acids long. The CDR3 spells CASSPDRVDSPLHF. Here the CDR3 DNA reads TGCGCCAGCAGTCCGGACAGGGTTGATTCACCCCTCCACTTT.

This clone was recorded only once. The gene calls are TRBV30 and TRBJ2-7; D call uncertain. This CDR3 has 11 residues. V lost 1 base and J 2 bases, leaving 3 bases between the germline ends. The germline V gene has CDR1 GTSNPN and CDR2 SVGIG (reference sequence). As DNA, the CDR3 is TGTGCCTGGAGTGGTACCTACGAGCAGTACTTC. Amino acid sequence: CAWSGTYEQYF.

This clone was observed once. The V call is TRBV3-1 (or the pseudogene TRBV3-2), the J call TRBJ2-1, with D tentatively TRBD1 (5 bases). The CDR3 spans 15 residues. V was shortened by 1 base and J by 6 bases, with 13 bases between the two germline ends. Germline CDR1 reads LGHDT; CDR2 reads YNNKEL (reference sequence). The CDR3 sequence: CASSQVRGKGNEQFF. The CDR3 nucleotides read TGTGCCAGCAGCCAAGTTAGGGGAAAGGGCAATGAGCAGTTCTTC.

V is TRBV2 and J is TRBJ2-5, with 7 bases lining up with TRBD2. Germline V gives CDR1 SNHLY, CDR2 FYNNEI. This CDR3 is 14 amino acids long. Trimming took 7 bases from V and 1 from J; bases not matched to a gene: 6. The CDR3 DNA reads as TGTGCCAGCACTGCGGGGGATACCCAAGAGACCCAGTACTTC. This sequence encodes CASTAGDTQETQYF.

The chain has TRBV5-6 and TRBJ2-4; the D gene is possibly TRBD1 (6 bases). The CDR3 length is 17 residues. Between the trimmed V and J ends, which lost 4 bases and 7 bases, there was a span of 24 bases. Germline V gene data show CDR1 as SGHDT and CDR2 as YYEEEE. This CDR3 is CASSMRGFSTKGNIQYF. In DNA, the CDR3 is TGTGCCAGCAGCATGAGGGGGTTCTCTACCAAGGGGAACATTCAGTACTTC.

The J gene is TRBJ1-1, the V gene TRBV18; D is ambiguous. The CDR3 has 15 amino acids. The germline V gene has CDR1 KGHSH and CDR2 LQKENI. Trimming shortened V by 3 bases and J by 0 bases, and 11 bases separated the two germline ends. The CDR3 DNA is TGTGCCAGCTCACCTGGACGGGAAATGAACACTGAAGCTTTCTTT. Translation gives CASSPGREMNTEAFF.

The V call is TRBV11-1, the J call TRBJ1-1, with TRBD1 matching over 9 bases. The CDR3 consists of 14 residues. J lost 5 bases, V lost 5 bases, and 6 bases had no gene match. CDR1 is SGHAT, CDR2 FQDESV, per germline (reference sequence). Here the CDR3 reads CASSPDRGGTEAFF. DNA of the CDR3: TGTGCCAGCAGCCCGGACAGGGGCGGGACTGAAGCTTTCTTT.

The rearrangement joins TRBV27 to TRBJ2-5; 7 nucleotides match TRBD2. The germline gives CDR1 MNHEY, CDR2 SMNVEV (reference sequence). The CDR3 contains 15 residues. V lost 5 bases and J lost 2; bases outside the gene matches: 8. CDR3 residues: CASSESGTTQETQYF. For the CDR3, the DNA is TGTGCCAGCAGTGAATCCGGGACTACACAAGAGACCCAGTACTTC.

This sequence joins TRBV7-8 and TRBJ1-5; 12 bases align to TRBD1. CDR1 is SGHVS, CDR2 FQNEAQ, per germline. The trim removed 2 bases at V and 1 base at J, leaving 12 bases unmatched. The CDR3 is 20 amino acids. Here the CDR3 reads CASSLRDRGLVQGSNQPQHF. The CDR3 DNA follows: TGTGCCAGCAGCTTACGGGACAGGGGGCTTGTTCAGGGAAGCAATCAGCCCCAGCATTTT.

CDR3 loop: CSVALTSGGEDTQYF. The CDR3 region has the DNA TGCAGCGTTGCTTTAACTAGCGGGGGTGAAGATACGCAGTATTTT. This chain connects TRBV29-1 to TRBJ2-3; 11 bases line up with TRBD2. The CDR3 sequence is 15 residues long. Per the germline V gene, CDR1 is SQVTM and CDR2 is ANQGSEA. J gave up 5 bases and V 4 bases, and 8 bases lay outside the gene matches.

V is TRBV5-3 and J is TRBJ1-2; 8 bases are a match to TRBD1. TRBV5-3 is an ORF for which the function is uncertain. The length of the CDR3 is 12 residues. V lost 5 bases to trimming and J lost 8 bases; unmatched junction nucleotides: 5. The CDR3 DNA is TGTGCCAGAAGTCGGACAGGGAGCGGCTACACCTTC. The encoded protein is CARSRTGSGYTF.

V is TRBV6-6 and J is TRBJ1-1; possibly TRBD1 for D (6 bases). CDR1 MNHNY and CDR2 SVGAGI come from the germline V gene (reference sequence). CDR3 length: 13 residues. V was pared by 6 bases and J by 4 bases, with 12 bases between. CDR3 in amino acids: CASSPRGGTEAFF. CDR3 nucleotides: TGTGCCAGCAGCCCCCGAGGGGGCACTGAAGCTTTCTTT.

J is TRBJ2-2 and V is TRBV5-1; D may be TRBD1 (5 bases). Germline V gene lookup returns CDR1 SGHRS and CDR2 YFSETQ. The CDR3 runs 13 residues. The V and J ends lost 4 bases and 7 bases respectively, with 11 bases between them. CDR3 DNA: TGCGCCAGCAGCCAGGGTGGTAACGGGGAGCTGTTTTTT. Its protein is CASSQGGNGELFF.

This chain links TRBV10-3 with TRBJ1-5; 11 bases are a match to TRBD1. CDR3 length: 12 residues. V lost 10 bases to trimming and J lost 9 bases; unmatched junction nucleotides: 5. Germline CDR1 reads ENHRY; CDR2 reads SYGVKD. In DNA, the CDR3 is TGTGCCACCGGGACAGGGGGATCGCCCCAGCATTTT. Encoded protein: CATGTGGSPQHF.

The rearrangement joins TRBV5-1 to TRBJ1-2; the D is unclear. V lost 1 base, J lost 7 bases, and 11 bases lay in between. CDR1 is SGHRS and CDR2 is YFSETQ in the germline V gene. CDR3 size: 13 residues. CDR3 loop: CASSLRSGSGYTF. DNA for the CDR3: TGCGCCAGCAGCTTGAGGTCAGGCTCTGGCTACACCTTC.

The count of this clone is one. V and J are TRBV7-2 and TRBJ1-1; possible D gene TRBD1, 6 bases. Germline-derived CDR1 and CDR2 are SGHTA and FQGNSA. The V and J ends lost 5 bases and 4 bases respectively, with 17 bases between them. The CDR3 length is 15 residues. CDR3 region: CASSTSRGPTTEAFF. Written as DNA, the CDR3 is TGTGCCAGCAGCACGTCCAGGGGCCCGACCACTGAAGCTTTCTTT.

The chain links TRBV3-1 (or the pseudogene TRBV3-2) to TRBJ1-5, with 7 bases that match TRBD1. This CDR3 region has 14 residues. J gave up 2 bases and V 4 bases, and 2 bases lay outside the gene matches. The V gene's germline CDR1 is LGHDT and CDR2 YNNKEL (reference sequence). CDR3 sequence: CASSPQGGNQPQHF. CDR3 sequence (DNA): TGTGCCAGCAGCCCTCAGGGGGGCAATCAGCCCCAGCATTTT.

Comments on this clone: The same CDR3 is also encoded by other DNA sequences in this sample. J is TRBJ1-2 and V is TRBV5-1; 7 nucleotides match TRBD1. The length of the CDR3 is 15 residues. Germline lookup yields CDR1 SGHRS and CDR2 YFSETQ. V lost 0 bases, J lost 0 bases, and 2 bases stayed unmatched. CDR3 in amino acids: CASSLVGGSNYGYTF. In DNA, the CDR3 is TGCGCCAGCAGCTTGGTAGGGGGCTCTAACTATGGCTACACCTTC.

V is TRBV18 and J is TRBJ2-5; 7 nucleotides align to TRBD1. The junction had 1 base not matched to a gene; V was cut back by 4 bases and J by 2 bases. Germline CDR1 is KGHSH and CDR2 is LQKENI. The CDR3 sequence is 13 residues long. CDR3 DNA sequence: TGTGCCAGCTCACTGGGACAGCAAGAGACCCAGTACTTC. Its protein product is CASSLGQQETQYF.

This clone was seen a single time. The CDR3 DNA reads TGTGCCAGCAGCGTAGATCTAGCGGGAGGCACAGATACGCAGTATTTT. It translates to CASSVDLAGGTDTQYF. This rearrangement joins TRBV9 to TRBJ2-3, with 10 bases that match TRBD2. The CDR3 spans 16 residues. V was clipped by 0 bases and J by 1 base; unmatched bases: 2. CDR1 and CDR2 from the germline V gene are SGDLS and YYNGEE. Using reference TRBV9 and TRBJ2-3 for the parts outside the CDR3, the full variable domain is DSGVTQTPKHLITATGQRVTLRCSPRSGDLSVYWYQQSLDQGLQFLIQYYNGEERAKGNILERFSAQQFPDLHSELNLSSLELGDSALYFCASSVDLAGGTDTQYFGPGTRLTVL.

The V and J genes are TRBV18 and TRBJ2-5; 7 positions agree with TRBD1. In germline, CDR1 is KGHSH, CDR2 LQKENI. V gave up 6 bases and J gave up 5 bases; unmatched junction bases: 9. The CDR3 consists of 14 residues. CDR3 region: CASSKTGSGETQYF. CDR3 sequence (DNA): TGTGCCAGCTCGAAGACAGGGTCGGGGGAGACCCAGTACTTC.

V is TRBV29-1 and J is TRBJ1-2; TRBD1 agrees at 10 bases. The CDR3 has 14 amino acids. Germline V gene data show CDR1 as SQVTM and CDR2 as ANQGSEA. Unmatched junction bases numbered 10, after V lost 7 bases and J lost 5 bases. The CDR3 loop reads CSAAGTGVGYGYTF. Written as DNA, the CDR3 is TGCAGCGCTGCCGGGACAGGGGTGGGGTATGGCTACACCTTC.

This chain connects TRBV5-1 to TRBJ2-3; TRBD2 matches 9 bases. V gave up 4 bases and J gave up 6 bases; unmatched junction bases: 15. CDR3 length: 17 amino acids. Looked up from germline, CDR1 is SGHRS and CDR2 is YFSETQ. CDR3 sequence: CASSRTTAGGASDTQYF. CDR3 nucleotide sequence: TGCGCCAGCAGCCGAACGACAGCGGGGGGCGCCTCTGATACGCAGTATTTT.

The V call is TRBV5-1, the J call TRBJ2-1, with 9 bases matching TRBD1. This CDR3 contains 15 residues. J was trimmed by 4 bases and V by 5 bases; bases with no gene match: 7. CDR1 and CDR2 from the germline V gene are SGHRS and YFSETQ. CDR3 residues: CASSSTGGLYNEQFF. In DNA, the CDR3 is TGCGCCAGCAGTTCAACAGGGGGCCTATACAATGAGCAGTTCTTC.